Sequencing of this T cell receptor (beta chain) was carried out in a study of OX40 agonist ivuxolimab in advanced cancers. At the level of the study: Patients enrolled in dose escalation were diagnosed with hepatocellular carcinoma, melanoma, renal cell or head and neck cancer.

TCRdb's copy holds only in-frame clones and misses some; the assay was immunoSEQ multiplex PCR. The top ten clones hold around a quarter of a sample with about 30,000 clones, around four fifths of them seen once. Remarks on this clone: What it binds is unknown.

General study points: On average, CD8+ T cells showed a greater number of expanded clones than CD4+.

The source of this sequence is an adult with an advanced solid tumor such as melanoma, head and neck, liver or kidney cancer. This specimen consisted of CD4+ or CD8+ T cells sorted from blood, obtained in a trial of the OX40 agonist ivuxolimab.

CDR3 amino acids: CASSARQGLGTEAFF. Written as DNA, the CDR3 is TGTGCCAGCAGTGCAAGACAGGGGTTGGGCACTGAAGCTTTCTTT. The chain employs TRBV2 and TRBJ1-1, with 8 positions matching TRBD1. The CDR3 is made up of 15 amino acids. CDR1 and CDR2 (germline): SNHLY, FYNNEI. V shed 4 bases, J shed 4 bases, and the junction held 8 bases outside the gene matches.